Described below is a single TCR beta chain sequence and its context. This specimen belongs to a study of early T cells in non-severe SARS-CoV-2 infection. Study background: Bulk RNA from unsorted whole blood was sequenced; chains were unpaired.

Trimming left V 1 base short and J 2 bases short, with 5 bases between. The CDR3 is 13 amino acids. Per the germline V gene, CDR1 is SGHTA and CDR2 is FQGNSA. Individual cDNA molecules received unique molecular identifiers. TCRdb called the 5' RACE reads again in MiXCR, with one record for every CDR3 protein. The table includes more than 75,000 distinct CDR3 sequences, about 12% detected once. This receptor was taken from an adult who was a healthcare worker with PCR-confirmed SARS-CoV-2 infection or an uninfected control (not recorded which). Sequencing was done on a sample of whole blood. The chain has TRBV7-2 and TRBJ2-5; D ambiguous. CDR3 sequence: CASSLGWQETQYF. The CDR3 coding sequence is TGTGCCAGCAGCTTAGGCTGGCAAGAGACCCAGTACTTC.